This entry lists 24 T cell receptor beta chains sequenced from one sample in a study of blood T cells in healthy people across ages. The authors ran a second PCR of 7 to 11 cycles using a sample-barcoded 5' primer and a J-beta primer mix. TCRdb ran MiXCR on the 5' RACE reads and lists one entry per CDR3 protein. The sample holds hundreds of thousands of distinct CDR3 sequences, roughly 47% seen once. Sequencing was performed on blood. These receptors originate from a woman aged 60 to 75 in good health.

With regard to this clonotype: Relative to the germline gene, one junction end is altered; a read error may explain this. V and J are TRBV6-1 and TRBJ2-5, with TRBD2 matching 9 bases. Germline V gene lookup returns CDR1 MNHNS and CDR2 SASEGT. This CDR3 contains 18 residues. The CDR3 sequence: CVSSEHLGLAGRRETQYF. The CDR3 DNA follows: TGTGTCAGCAGTGAACACTTAGGTCTAGCGGGGCGCAGGGAGACCCAGTACTTC.

The rearrangement links TRBV6-2 or TRBV6-3 to TRBJ2-1, with 14 bases matching TRBD2. In germline, CDR1 is MNHEY, CDR2 SVGEGT. The CDR3 has 17 residues. V shed 8 bases and J 5 bases; nucleotides not matched to a gene: 11. CDR3 DNA sequence: TGTGCCAGCCGAGATCCCCAGGGACTAGCGGGGGACAATGAGCAGTTCTTC. It yields the protein CASRDPQGLAGDNEQFF.

The rearrangement links TRBV20-1 to TRBJ2-3; no definite D call. V lost 0 bases to trimming and J lost 1 base, with 8 bases between them. Germline V gene sequence: CDR1 DFQATT, CDR2 SNEGSKA (reference sequence). The CDR3 runs to 14 residues. CDR3 sequence reads: CSAREALGTDTQYF. The DNA of the CDR3 is TGCAGTGCTAGAGAAGCTTTAGGCACAGATACGCAGTATTTT.

The chain couples TRBV7-2 to TRBJ2-2; 9 bases are shared with TRBD2. The germline gives CDR1 SGHTA, CDR2 FQGNSA. The CDR3 runs 17 residues. Germline trimming cut 2 bases from V and 7 bases from J; bases unmatched to any gene: 11. This CDR3 reads CASSLMISGSIGGELFF. CDR3 in DNA: TGTGCCAGCAGCTTAATGATTAGCGGGAGCATCGGCGGGGAGCTGTTTTTT.

The gene calls are TRBV28 and TRBJ1-2, with D perhaps TRBD1 (6 bases). This CDR3 comprises 13 residues. Germline-derived CDR1 and CDR2 are MDHEN and SYDVKM. The V end lost 5 bases, the J end lost 8 bases, and 15 bases lay between the germline ends. The CDR3 nucleotides read TGTGCCAGCAGTCCTCGGAGGGGGACGGGCTACACCTTC. It yields the protein CASSPRRGTGYTF.

Regarding this clonotype: A much larger clone is a single base away; this may be a read error. The J gene is TRBJ2-5, the V gene TRBV5-1, with TRBD2 matching over 14 bases. The end of the DNA aligns better with TRBJ2-7, so the J call may be wrong. CDR3 length: 16 residues. Per germline, CDR1 SGHRS and CDR2 YFSETQ. In nucleotides, the CDR3 is TGCGCCAGCAGCCCTTCGGGACTAGCGGGAGTCCGCGAGCAGTACTTC. Protein product: CASSPSGLAGVREQYF.

This chain connects TRBV3-1 to TRBJ2-6, with D unclear. The CDR3 has 15 amino acids. Germline CDR1 and CDR2: LGHDT and YNNKEL (reference sequence). Trimming pared 1 base from V and 4 bases from J, leaving 8 bases between. The CDR3: CASSQVRAGANVLTF. CDR3 DNA sequence: TGTGCCAGCAGCCAAGTTAGGGCAGGGGCCAACGTCCTGACTTTC. The variable domain in full, with the rest retrieved from reference TRBV3-1 and TRBJ2-6, is DTAVSQTPKYLVTQMGNDKSIKCEQNLGHDTMYWYKQDSKKFLKIMFSYNNKELIINETVPNRFSPKSPDKAHLNLHINSLELGDSAVYFCASSQVRAGANVLTFGAGSRLTVL.

The chain uses TRBV5-1 and TRBJ2-1; 9 bases are a match to TRBD1. Germline V gene data show CDR1 as SGHRS and CDR2 as YFSETQ. The CDR3 extends over 15 amino acids. The V and J ends lost 4 bases and 13 bases, in that order; junction bases with no gene match: 15. The CDR3 protein is CASSISGTGQETQFF. The CDR3 DNA is TGCGCCAGCAGCATTTCCGGGACAGGGCAAGAGACCCAGTTCTTC.

This clonotype has a handful of counts. At one end the junction does not follow the germline gene, possibly because of a read error. The chain recombines TRBV5-1 with TRBJ1-1; 11 bases map to TRBD1. Germline V gives CDR1 SGHRS, CDR2 YFSETQ. This CDR3 is 14 amino acids long. The CDR3 loop is CASSLDRGHTEAFF. The CDR3, as DNA: TGTGCCAGCAGCTTGGACAGGGGGCACACTGAAGCTTTCTTT.

The CDR3 region has the DNA TGTGCCAGCAGTTTAGAATCGTCGGGGGGGACATACAATGAGCAGTACTTC. Encoded protein: CASSLESSGGTYNEQYF. The rearrangement links TRBV28 to TRBJ2-5; TRBD2 aligns across 8 bases. Per the germline V gene, CDR1 is MDHEN and CDR2 is SYDVKM. V dropped 2 bases and J dropped 11; count of bases not matched to a gene: 19. This CDR3 contains 17 residues. Variable domain in full (rest from reference TRBV28 and TRBJ2-5): DVKVTQSSRYLVKRTGEKVFLECVQDMDHENMFWYRQDPGLGLRLIYFSYDVKMKEKGDIPEGYSVSREKKERFSLILESASTNQTSMYLCASSLESSGGTYNEQYFGPGTRLLVL.

This clonotype was picked up a small number of times. At one boundary the junction diverges from the germline segment, which might be a read error. The V gene is TRBV6-6, the J gene TRBJ2-1, with D maybe TRBD2 (6 bases). This CDR3 has 13 amino acids. Germline loops: CDR1 MNHNY, CDR2 SVGAGI (reference sequence). The CDR3 nucleotides are TGTGCCAGCAGTGACTCTAGCGTGGGTGAGCAGTTCTTC. It encodes CASSDSSVGEQFF.

The chain recombines TRBV5-1 with TRBJ1-4, with D maybe TRBD1 (5 bases). Germline V lookup: CDR1 SGHRS, CDR2 YFSETQ. The CDR3 extends over 12 amino acids. Trimming left V 7 bases short and J 8 bases short, with 12 bases between. DNA of the CDR3: TGCGCCAGCTCCAGGGAGGGGGAAAAACTGTTTTTT. Its protein product is CASSREGEKLFF.

The V and J genes are TRBV7-9 and TRBJ1-5; 9 bases are shared with TRBD1. Germline V gives CDR1 SEHNR, CDR2 FQNEAQ (reference sequence). CDR3 length: 18 residues. The ends lost 5 bases at V and 4 bases at J; junction bases unmatched: 15. The CDR3 here is CASSKSHTRDRENQPQHF. The DNA for the CDR3 is TGTGCCAGCAGCAAATCCCACACTAGGGACAGGGAAAATCAGCCCCAGCATTTT.

This clonotype was found a few times. This sequence joins TRBV7-2 and TRBJ2-3; D is possibly TRBD1 (5 bases). The germline V gene has CDR1 SGHTA and CDR2 FQGNSA. The CDR3 contains 17 residues. The V and J ends lost 5 bases and 2 bases respectively, with 20 bases between them. CDR3 nucleotides: TGTGCCAGCAGCAGGAATTCAGGGATTAGAGTCACAGATACGCAGTATTTT. It encodes CASSRNSGIRVTDTQYF. Variable domain in full (rest from reference TRBV7-2 and TRBJ2-3): GAGVSQSPSNKVTEKGKDVELRCDPISGHTALYWYRQSLGQGLEFLIYFQGNSAPDKSGLPSDRFSAERTGGSVSTLTIQRTQQEDSAVYLCASSRNSGIRVTDTQYFGPGTRLTVL.

The CDR3 DNA sequence: TGCAGTGCTAGAGATAGAAAGACAGGGGGGCATGAGCAGTTCTTC. This encodes CSARDRKTGGHEQFF. The chain links TRBV20-1 to TRBJ2-1; TRBD1 aligns across 9 bases. CDR3 length: 15 residues. V shed 0 bases and J 8 bases; nucleotides not matched to a gene: 8. Germline V gene lookup returns CDR1 DFQATT and CDR2 SNEGSKA (reference sequence).

The CDR3 region is CASSVRLAATSSYEQYF. CDR3 DNA sequence: TGTGCCAGCAGTGTAAGACTAGCGGCAACGAGCTCCTACGAGCAGTACTTC. The chain uses TRBV6-1 and TRBJ2-7; 9 bases line up with TRBD2. The junction had 10 bases not matched to a gene; V was cut back by 4 bases and J by 0 bases. Germline V gene data show CDR1 as MNHNS and CDR2 as SASEGT. This CDR3 has 17 residues.

V gene TRBV21-1 combines with J gene TRBJ2-1. TRBV21-1 is deemed a pseudogene. The CDR3 is 12 amino acids. The CDR3 here is CASSKDPELQFF. The DNA for the CDR3 is TGTGCCAGCAGCAAAGACCCAGAGCTACAGTTCTTC.

J is TRBJ2-1 and V is TRBV7-2, with D perhaps matching TRBD2 (5 bases). V was trimmed by 5 bases and J by 1 base, leaving 15 bases between them. CDR3 length: 16 amino acids. Per the germline V gene, CDR1 is SGHTA and CDR2 is FQGNSA. The CDR3: CASSQDSSKSYNEQFF. In nucleotides, the CDR3 is TGTGCCAGCAGCCAGGACTCATCAAAATCCTACAATGAGCAGTTCTTC.

This clonotype occurred a few times. The V call is TRBV6-5, the J call TRBJ1-5, with no clear D. The V end lost 8 bases, the J end lost 2 bases, and 10 bases lay between the germline ends. The CDR3 is made up of 13 amino acids. Germline CDR1 reads MNHEY; CDR2 reads SVGAGI. The CDR3 DNA follows: TGTGCCAGCCGCCCGGTGGGCAATCAGCCCCAGCATTTT. Its translation: CASRPVGNQPQHF.

This sequence joins TRBV6-2 or TRBV6-3 and TRBJ1-1; no definite D call. This CDR3 is 12 amino acids long. Trimming removed 6 bases at V and 3 bases at J, with 8 bases between. The germline CDR1 and CDR2 sequences are MNHEY and SVGEGT. The DNA of the CDR3 is TGTGCCAGCAGACCCACGTACACTGAAGCTTTCTTT. It yields the protein CASRPTYTEAFF.

In this sample, this clonotype turned up many times. The chain carries TRBV7-3 and TRBJ2-7; tentative D call: TRBD2 (6 bases). The V gene's germline CDR1 is SGHTA and CDR2 FQGTGA. V was trimmed by 0 bases and J by 0 bases, leaving 9 bases between them. The CDR3 sequence is 15 residues long. The CDR3 DNA is TGTGCCAGCAGCTTAACCCCCGGGAGCTCCTACGAGCAGTACTTC. It specifies CASSLTPGSSYEQYF. The entire variable domain, with the rest obtained from reference TRBV7-3 and TRBJ2-7, is as follows: GAGVSQTPSNKVTEKGKYVELRCDPISGHTALYWYRQSLGQGPEFLIYFQGTGAADDSGLPNDRFFAVRPEGSVSTLKIQRTERGDSAVYLCASSLTPGSSYEQYFGPGTRLTVT.

The chain is built from TRBV6-5 and TRBJ2-3; possibly TRBD1 or TRBD2 for D (5 bases each). V shed 0 bases and J shed 6 bases, with 13 bases lying between them. Germline CDR1 reads MNHEY; CDR2 reads SVGAGI. The CDR3 is made up of 15 amino acids. The CDR3 DNA reads TGTGCCAGCAGTTACTCGGGACCGGACACGGATACGCAGTATTTT. It codes for CASSYSGPDTDTQYF.

In this sample, this clonotype turned up a few times. This rearrangement joins TRBV5-8 to TRBJ2-4; 10 nucleotides agree with TRBD1. CDR1 SGHTS and CDR2 YDEGEE come from the germline V gene. The CDR3 sequence is 12 residues long. J lost 13 bases, V lost 3 bases, and 4 bases had no gene match. The DNA for the CDR3 is TGTGCCAGCAGCTGGACAGGGGGGGAGCAGTACTTC. Translated, it gives CASSWTGGEQYF. Drawing the rest from reference TRBV5-8 and TRBJ2-4, the complete variable domain is EAGVTQSPTHLIKTRGQQATLRCSPISGHTSVYWYQQALGLGLQFLLWYDEGEERNRGNFPPRFSGRQFPNYSSELNVNALELEDSALYLCASSWTGGEQYFGAGTRLSVL.

The chain uses TRBV2 and TRBJ2-1; TRBD2 agrees at 10 bases. Germline lookup yields CDR1 SNHLY and CDR2 FYNNEI. With V trimmed by 3 bases and J by 9 bases, 8 bases remained unmatched. This CDR3 is 15 amino acids long. CDR3 DNA: TGTGCCAGCAGTGATCAACTAGCGGGAATAGGTGAGCAGTTCTTC. It is translated as CASSDQLAGIGEQFF.